This T cell receptor beta chain was sequenced for a study of CXCR3-negative and CXCR3-positive naive CD8 T cells. Study observations and caveats: Memory CD8+ cells had much lower diversity, and both naive subsets had comparably high diversity. The study found more hydrophobic TRB CDR3s in CXCR3-positive naive cells than in CXCR3-negative naive cells. TRBV-TRBJ usage was similar across naive CXCR3 subsets but distinct in memory cells.

The TRB libraries of cDNA were built by UMI-labeled 5' RACE. TCRdb reanalyzed the 5' RACE reads and collapses them to one entry per CDR3 protein, without DNA. Here the sample table reports some 130,000 distinct CDR3 sequences. With regard to this clonotype: Its antigen is unidentified.

This CDR3 spans 19 amino acids. The germline gives CDR1 LNHNV, CDR2 YYDKDF (reference sequence). Within the CD8+ T cell compartment, naive cells were CD45RO-CCR7+CD27+CD95-. What was sequenced was naive CXCR3+ CD8+ T cells from blood. The subset here: CD45RO-CCR7+CD27+CD95- naive CD8+ T cells expressing CXCR3 (TNR3+). This TCR came from a human donor in good health. Some clones in this sample may be carry-over from other donors' samples. The chain carries TRBV15 and TRBJ2-1; the TCRdb D gene call, TRBD2, has no DNA to confirm it. This CDR3 is CATSRELAGAPSSYNEQFF.